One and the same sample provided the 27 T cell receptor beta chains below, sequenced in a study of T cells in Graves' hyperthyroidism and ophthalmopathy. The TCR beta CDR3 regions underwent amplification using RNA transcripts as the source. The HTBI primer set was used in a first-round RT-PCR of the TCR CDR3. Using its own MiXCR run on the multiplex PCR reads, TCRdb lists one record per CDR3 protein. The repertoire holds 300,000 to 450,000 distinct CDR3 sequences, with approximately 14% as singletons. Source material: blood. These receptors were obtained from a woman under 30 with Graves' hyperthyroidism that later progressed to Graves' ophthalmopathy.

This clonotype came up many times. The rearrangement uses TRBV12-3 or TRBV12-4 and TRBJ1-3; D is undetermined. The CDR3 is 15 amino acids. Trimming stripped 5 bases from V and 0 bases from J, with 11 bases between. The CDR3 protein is CASSIRPSSGNTIYF. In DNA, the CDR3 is TGTGCCAGCAGTATCAGACCGTCCTCTGGAAACACCATATATTTT.

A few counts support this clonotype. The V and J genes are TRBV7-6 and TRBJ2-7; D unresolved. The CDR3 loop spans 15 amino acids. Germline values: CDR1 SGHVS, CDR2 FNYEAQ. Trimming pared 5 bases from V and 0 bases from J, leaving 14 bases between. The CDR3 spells CASSQPPDGSYEQYF. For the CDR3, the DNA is TGTGCCAGCAGCCAACCTCCCGATGGCTCCTACGAGCAGTACTTC.

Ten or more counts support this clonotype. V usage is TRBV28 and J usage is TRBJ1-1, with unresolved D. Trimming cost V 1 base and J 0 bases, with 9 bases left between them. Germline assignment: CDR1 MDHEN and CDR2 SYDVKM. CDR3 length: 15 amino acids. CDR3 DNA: TGTGCCAGCAGTTTATTTGGGCGTTTGAACACTGAAGCTTTCTTT. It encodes CASSLFGRLNTEAFF.

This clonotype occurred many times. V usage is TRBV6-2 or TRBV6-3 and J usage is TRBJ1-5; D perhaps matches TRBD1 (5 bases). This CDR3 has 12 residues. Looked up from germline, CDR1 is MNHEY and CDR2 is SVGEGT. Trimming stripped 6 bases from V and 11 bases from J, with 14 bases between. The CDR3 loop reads CASSGGYGTQHF. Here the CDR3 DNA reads TGTGCCAGCAGCGGGGGGTATGGGACCCAGCATTTT.

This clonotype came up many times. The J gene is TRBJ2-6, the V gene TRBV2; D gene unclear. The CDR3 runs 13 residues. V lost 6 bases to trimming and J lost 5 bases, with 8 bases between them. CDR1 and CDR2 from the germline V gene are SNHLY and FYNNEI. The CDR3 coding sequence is TGTGCCAGCAGCCGTCAAAGGGCCAACGTCCTGACTTTC. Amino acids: CASSRQRANVLTF.

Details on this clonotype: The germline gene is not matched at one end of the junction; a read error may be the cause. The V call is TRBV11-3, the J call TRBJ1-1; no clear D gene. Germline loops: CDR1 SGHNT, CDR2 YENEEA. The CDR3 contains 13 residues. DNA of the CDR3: TGTGCCAGCAGCTTAAATCGAGGCACTGAAGGTTTCTTT. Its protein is CASSLNRGTEGFF.

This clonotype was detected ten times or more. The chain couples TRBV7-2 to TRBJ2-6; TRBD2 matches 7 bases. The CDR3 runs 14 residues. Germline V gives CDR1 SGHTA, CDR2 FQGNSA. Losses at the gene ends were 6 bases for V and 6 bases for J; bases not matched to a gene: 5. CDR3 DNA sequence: TGTGCCAGCAGTCCAGGGAGGGAGGCCAACGTCCTGACTTTC. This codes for CASSPGREANVLTF.

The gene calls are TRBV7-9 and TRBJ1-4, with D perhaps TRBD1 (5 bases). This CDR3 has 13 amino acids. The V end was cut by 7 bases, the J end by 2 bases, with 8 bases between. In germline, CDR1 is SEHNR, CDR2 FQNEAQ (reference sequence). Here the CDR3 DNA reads TGTGCCAGCACAGGGTCGACTAATGAAAAACTGTTTTTT. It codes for CASTGSTNEKLFF. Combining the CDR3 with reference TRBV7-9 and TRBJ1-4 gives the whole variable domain DTGVSQNPRHKITKRGQNVTFRCDPISEHNRLYWYRQTLGQGPEFLTYFQNEAQLEKSRLLSDRFSAERPKGSFSTLEIQRTEQGDSAMYLCASTGSTNEKLFFGSGTQLSVL.

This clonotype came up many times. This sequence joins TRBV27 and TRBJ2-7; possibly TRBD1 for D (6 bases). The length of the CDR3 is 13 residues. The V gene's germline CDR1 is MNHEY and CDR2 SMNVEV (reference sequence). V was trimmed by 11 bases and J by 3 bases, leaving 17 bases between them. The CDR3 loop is CAAALGANYEQYF. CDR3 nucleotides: TGTGCCGCTGCCTTGGGGGCGAACTACGAGCAGTACTTC.

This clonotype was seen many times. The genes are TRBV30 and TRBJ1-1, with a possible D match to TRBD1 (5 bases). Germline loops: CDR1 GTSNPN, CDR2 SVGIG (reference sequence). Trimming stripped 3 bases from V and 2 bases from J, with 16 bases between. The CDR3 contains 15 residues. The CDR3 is CAWRDRGDHNTEAFF. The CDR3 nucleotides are TGTGCCTGGAGAGATCGCGGGGACCACAACACTGAAGCTTTCTTT.

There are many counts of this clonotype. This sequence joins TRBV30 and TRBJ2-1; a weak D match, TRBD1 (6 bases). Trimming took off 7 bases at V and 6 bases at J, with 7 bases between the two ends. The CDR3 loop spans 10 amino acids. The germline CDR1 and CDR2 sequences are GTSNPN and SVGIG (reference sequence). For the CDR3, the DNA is TGTGCCTTCAGGGGCAATGAGCAGTTCTTC. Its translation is CAFRGNEQFF.

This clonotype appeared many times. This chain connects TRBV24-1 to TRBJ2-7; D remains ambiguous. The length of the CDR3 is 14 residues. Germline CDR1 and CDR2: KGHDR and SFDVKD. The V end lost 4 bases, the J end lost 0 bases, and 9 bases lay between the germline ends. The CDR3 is CATSDGYSSYEQYF. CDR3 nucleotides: TGTGCCACCAGTGACGGATATAGCTCCTACGAGCAGTACTTC.

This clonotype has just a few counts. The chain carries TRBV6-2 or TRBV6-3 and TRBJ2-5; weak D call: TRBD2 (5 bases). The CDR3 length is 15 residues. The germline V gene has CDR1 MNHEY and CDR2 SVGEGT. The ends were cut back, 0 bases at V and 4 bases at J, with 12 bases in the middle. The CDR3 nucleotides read TGTGCCAGCAGTTACTCGAGAGGGTTTGGAGAGACCCAGTACTTC. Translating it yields CASSYSRGFGETQYF.

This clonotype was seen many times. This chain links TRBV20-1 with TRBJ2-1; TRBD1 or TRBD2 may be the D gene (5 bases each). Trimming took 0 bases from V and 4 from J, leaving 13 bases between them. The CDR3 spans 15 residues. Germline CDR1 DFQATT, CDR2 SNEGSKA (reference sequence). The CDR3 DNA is TGCAGTGCTAGAGATCGGGACGGGCTTTACAATGAGCAGTTCTTC. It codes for CSARDRDGLYNEQFF.

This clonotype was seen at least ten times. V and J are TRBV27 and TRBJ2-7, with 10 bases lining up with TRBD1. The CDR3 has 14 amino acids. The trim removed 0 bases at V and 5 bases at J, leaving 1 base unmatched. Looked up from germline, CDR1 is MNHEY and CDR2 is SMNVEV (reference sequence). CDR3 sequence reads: CASSLSGQGNEQYF. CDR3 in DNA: TGTGCCAGCAGTTTATCGGGACAGGGGAACGAGCAGTACTTC.

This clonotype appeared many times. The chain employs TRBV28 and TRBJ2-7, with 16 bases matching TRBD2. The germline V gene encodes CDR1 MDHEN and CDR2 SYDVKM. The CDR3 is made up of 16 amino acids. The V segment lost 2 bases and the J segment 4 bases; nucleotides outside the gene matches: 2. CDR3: CASSLVGLAGGYEQYF. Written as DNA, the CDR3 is TGTGCCAGCAGTTTAGTGGGACTAGCGGGAGGGTACGAGCAGTACTTC.

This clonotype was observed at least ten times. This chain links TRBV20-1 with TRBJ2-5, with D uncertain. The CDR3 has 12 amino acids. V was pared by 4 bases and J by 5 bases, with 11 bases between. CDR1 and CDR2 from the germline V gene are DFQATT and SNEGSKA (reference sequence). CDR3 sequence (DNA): TGCAGTGCTACCCTTTTCGGGGAGACCCAGTACTTC. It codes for CSATLFGETQYF.

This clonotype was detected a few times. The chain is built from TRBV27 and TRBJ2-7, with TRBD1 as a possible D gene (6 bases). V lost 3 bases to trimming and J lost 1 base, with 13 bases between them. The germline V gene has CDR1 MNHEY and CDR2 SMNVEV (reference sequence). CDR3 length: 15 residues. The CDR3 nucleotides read TGTGCCAGCAGTTTTTTAGGGGGAACATCCTACGAGCAGTACTTC. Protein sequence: CASSFLGGTSYEQYF.

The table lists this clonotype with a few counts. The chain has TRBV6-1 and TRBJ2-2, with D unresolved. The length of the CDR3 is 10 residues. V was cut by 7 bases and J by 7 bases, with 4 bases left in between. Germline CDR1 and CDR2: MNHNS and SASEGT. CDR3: CASKDGELFF. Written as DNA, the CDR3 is TGTGCCAGCAAGGACGGGGAGCTGTTTTTT.

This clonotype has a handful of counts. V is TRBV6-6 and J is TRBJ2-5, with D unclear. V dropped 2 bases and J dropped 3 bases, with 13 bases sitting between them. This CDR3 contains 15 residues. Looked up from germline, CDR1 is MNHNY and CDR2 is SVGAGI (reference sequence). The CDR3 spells CASSYIELGKETQYF. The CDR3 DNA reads TGTGCCAGCAGTTACATAGAGTTAGGAAAAGAGACCCAGTACTTC.

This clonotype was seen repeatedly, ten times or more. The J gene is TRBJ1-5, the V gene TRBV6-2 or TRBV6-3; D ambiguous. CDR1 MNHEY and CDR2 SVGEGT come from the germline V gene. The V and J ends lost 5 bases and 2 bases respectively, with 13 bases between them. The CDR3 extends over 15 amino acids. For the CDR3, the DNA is TGTGCCAGCAGTCCCGAACTGCTTGGCAATCAGCCCCAGCATTTT. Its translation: CASSPELLGNQPQHF.

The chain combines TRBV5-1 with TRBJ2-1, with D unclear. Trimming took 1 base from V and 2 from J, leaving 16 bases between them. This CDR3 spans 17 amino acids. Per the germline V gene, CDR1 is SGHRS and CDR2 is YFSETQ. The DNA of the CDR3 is TGCGCCAGCAGCTTGTCGGTCAGGCAAATTCCCTACAATGAGCAGTTCTTC. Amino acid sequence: CASSLSVRQIPYNEQFF.

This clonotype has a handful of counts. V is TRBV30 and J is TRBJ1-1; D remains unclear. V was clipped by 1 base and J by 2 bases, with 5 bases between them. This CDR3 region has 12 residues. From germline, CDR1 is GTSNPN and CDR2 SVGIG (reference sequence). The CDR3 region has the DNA TGTGCCTGGAGTGCCCAAAACACTGAAGCTTTCTTT. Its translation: CAWSAQNTEAFF.

The CDR3 nucleotides read TGTGCCAGCAGTTCCCTGACAGGCACCAACACCGGGGAGCTGTTTTTT. Translation: CASSSLTGTNTGELFF. The chain carries TRBV6-2 or TRBV6-3 and TRBJ2-2; possible D gene TRBD1, 6 bases. V lost 4 bases, J lost 2 bases, and 14 bases lay in between. Germline V gives CDR1 MNHEY, CDR2 SVGEGT. CDR3 length: 16 amino acids.

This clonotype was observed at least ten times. CDR3: CASSPWRGSSYNEQFF. The CDR3 DNA reads TGTGCCAGCAGCCCTTGGAGGGGCAGCTCCTACAATGAGCAGTTCTTC. The chain couples TRBV7-9 to TRBJ2-1; D perhaps matches TRBD2 (6 bases). The CDR3 sequence is 16 residues long. The V end was cut by 5 bases, the J end by 0 bases, with 14 bases between. The germline V gene encodes CDR1 SEHNR and CDR2 FQNEAQ (reference sequence).

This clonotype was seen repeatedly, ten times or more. The CDR3 reads CAWRVMGQYQETQYF. CDR3 nucleotide sequence: TGTGCCTGGAGGGTTATGGGCCAGTACCAAGAGACCCAGTACTTC. This sequence joins TRBV30 and TRBJ2-5; no clear D gene. V was pared by 3 bases and J by 0 bases, with 14 bases between. CDR1 and CDR2 (germline): GTSNPN, SVGIG (reference sequence). This CDR3 has 15 amino acids.

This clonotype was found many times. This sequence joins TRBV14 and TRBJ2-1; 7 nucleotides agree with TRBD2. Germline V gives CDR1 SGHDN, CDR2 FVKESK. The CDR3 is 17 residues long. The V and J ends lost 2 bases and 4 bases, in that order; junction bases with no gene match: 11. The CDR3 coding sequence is TGTGCCAGCAGCCAACTGGGAGTCGGGAGGAAGTACAATGAGCAGTTCTTC. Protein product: CASSQLGVGRKYNEQFF.